These T cell receptor beta chains were read from a single sample in a study of beta chain features in type 1 diabetes. Produced via immunoSEQ multiplex PCR; TCRdb's table is partial and in-frame only. This sample has hundreds of thousands of clones, with roughly 30% found just once. Sequencing was done on a sample of naive CD4+ T cells from blood. These receptors all come from a man between 18 and 35 years old in good health. Each CDR3 is given with its conserved first and last residue. The order of the fields is V gene, clone size, J gene, D gene, CDR3 protein, CDR3 DNA. The D gene is left open where the match is weak. Clone size is not always given. Where it is, it says once, few, many or a class for expanded clones.

>TRBV5-6|once|TRBJ2-1|NA
CASSLSAINEQFF
TGTGCCAGCAGCTTGAGCGCCATCAATGAGCAGTTCTTC
>TRBV30|NA|TRBJ2-7|NA
CAWSVRRENYEQYF
TGTGCCTGGAGTGTACGGCGGGAAAACTACGAGCAGTACTTC
>TRBV29-1|once|TRBJ2-1|NA
CSVGFRQARHNEQFF
TGCAGCGTTGGGTTCCGACAGGCCCGACACAATGAGCAGTTCTTC
>TRBV5-1|NA|TRBJ2-7|TRBD2
CASSLVASGSYTYEQYF
TGCGCCAGCAGCTTGGTGGCTAGCGGGAGCTACACCTACGAGCAGTACTTC
>TRBV7-6|few|TRBJ2-3|NA
CASSLDIGTDTQYF
TGTGCCAGCAGCTTAGATATAGGCACAGATACGCAGTATTTT
>TRBV2|few|TRBJ2-7|NA
CASSEYRVPGQYF
TGTGCCAGCAGTGAATATAGGGTACCCGGGCAGTACTTC
>TRBV29-1|few|TRBJ1-1|NA
CSVGQRMNTEAFF
TGCAGCGTTGGACAGAGAATGAACACTGAAGCTTTCTTT
>TRBV25-1|few|TRBJ1-3|TRBD1
CASSEDREGGNTIYF
TGTGCCAGCAGTGAAGACAGGGAGGGTGGAAACACCATATATTTT
>TRBV6-1|NA|TRBJ1-1|NA
CASSEAHRPGGTEAFF
TGTGCCAGCAGTGAAGCGCATCGCCCCGGAGGGACTGAAGCTTTCTTT
>TRBV5-6|NA|TRBJ1-2|TRBD1
CASSYDRDVGYTF
TGTGCCAGCAGCTACGACAGGGATGTTGGCTACACCTTC
>TRBV30|NA|TRBJ2-5|NA
CAWGSGSETQYF
TGTGCCTGGGGGTCGGGGAGCGAGACCCAGTACTTC
>TRBV29-1|NA|TRBJ2-3|TRBD2
CSAGAGGPADTQYF
TGCAGCGCTGGAGCGGGAGGGCCGGCAGATACGCAGTATTTT
>TRBV6-6|NA|TRBJ2-3|NA
CASRRTDTQYF
TGTGCCAGCAGGCGCACAGATACGCAGTATTTT
>TRBV30|few|TRBJ2-1|NA
CAWSGGNEQFF
TGTGCCTGGAGTGGGGGCAATGAGCAGTTCTTC
>TRBV7-9|few|TRBJ2-1|TRBD2
CASRGTSGTYNEQFF
TGTGCCAGCAGGGGGACTAGCGGAACATACAATGAGCAGTTCTTC
>TRBV7-9|NA|TRBJ2-3|NA
CASSLGWATRSTDTQYF
TGTGCCAGCAGCTTAGGGTGGGCAACCCGTAGCACAGATACGCAGTATTTT
>TRBV30|few|TRBJ2-5|NA
CAWSRGSGTQYF
TGTGCCTGGTCACGGGGATCCGGGACCCAGTACTTC
>TRBV29-1|NA|TRBJ2-1|NA
CSVSYRASYNEQFF
TGCAGCGTTTCCTACAGGGCGTCCTACAATGAGCAGTTCTTC
>TRBV9|NA|TRBJ2-1|TRBD1
CASSAPVRDRDNEQFF
TGTGCCAGCAGCGCTCCAGTCCGGGACAGAGACAATGAGCAGTTCTTC
>TRBV28|NA|TRBJ2-7|NA
CASSLISWEPTYEQYF
TGTGCCAGCAGCCTCATCAGCTGGGAGCCCACCTACGAGCAGTACTTC
>TRBV7-6|NA|TRBJ2-2|NA
CASSLSNGGELFF
TGTGCCAGCAGCTTAAGTAACGGTGGGGAGCTGTTTTTT
>TRBV7-3|NA|TRBJ2-1|TRBD1
CASSLRGQGAGNEQFF
TGTGCCAGCAGCCTAAGGGGACAGGGAGCAGGCAATGAGCAGTTCTTC
>TRBV29-1|NA|TRBJ2-7|NA
CSISKGGHYEQYF
TGCAGCATTTCCAAGGGGGGCCACTACGAGCAGTACTTC
>TRBV28|once|TRBJ2-7|NA
CASIPSGRIYEQYF
TGTGCCAGCATCCCTAGTGGACGGATCTACGAGCAGTACTTC
>TRBV30|few|TRBJ1-1|NA
CAWSGPGARAEAFF
TGTGCCTGGAGTGGGCCGGGGGCTCGCGCTGAAGCTTTCTTT
>TRBV4-3|NA|TRBJ2-7|NA
CASSQARQGILDYEQYF
TGCGCCAGCAGCCAAGCTCGCCAGGGGATTCTGGACTACGAGCAGTACTTC
>TRBV7-9|NA|TRBJ1-1|NA
CASSSEPGGKNTEAFF
TGTGCCAGCAGCTCCGAGCCCGGAGGGAAGAACACTGAAGCTTTCTTT
>TRBV6-5|NA|TRBJ2-1|NA
CASRQDSYEQFF
TGTGCCAGCAGGCAAGACAGTTATGAGCAGTTCTTC
>TRBV29-1|NA|TRBJ2-2|TRBD2
CSVGSGRADTGELFF
TGCAGCGTGGGGAGCGGGAGGGCCGACACCGGGGAGCTGTTTTTT
>TRBV7-9|NA|TRBJ1-1|NA
CASSLEEGIGAFF
TGTGCCAGCAGCTTAGAGGAGGGCATAGGGGCTTTCTTT
>TRBV28|NA|TRBJ2-7|TRBD1
CASGPLGQGASEQYF
TGTGCCAGCGGACCCCTGGGACAGGGGGCGAGCGAGCAGTACTTC
>TRBV25-1|few|TRBJ1-2|NA
CASSGVNYGYTF
TGTGCCAGCAGTGGCGTTAACTATGGCTACACCTTC
>TRBV6-5|few|TRBJ2-3|NA
CASSYGPDTQYF
TGTGCCAGCAGTTACGGACCAGATACGCAGTATTTT
>TRBV2|NA|TRBJ2-7|NA
CASSVVDEQYF
TGTGCCAGCAGTGTAGTGGACGAGCAGTACTTC